Following are 23 T cell receptor beta chains from one sample sequenced in a study of long-term antiretroviral therapy in people with HIV. Runs used v3.0 of the immunoSEQ assay and were done at survey level. Repertoires were generated with immunoSEQ multiplex PCR, while TCRdb's copy carries only in-frame clones and drops some. The repertoire holds roughly 25,000 clones, roughly 80% seen once, with 5.6% in the top ten. The starting material was unsorted PBMCs, obtained 0.7 years before starting antiretroviral therapy. The origin of the receptors is a man between 25 and 39 years old with HIV.

In its sample, this clone was seen a few times. V is TRBV19 and J is TRBJ2-7; TRBD1 is a possible D gene (6 bases). Germline V gives CDR1 LNHDA, CDR2 SQIVND (reference sequence). This CDR3 contains 15 residues. The V end lost 4 bases, the J end lost 0 bases, and 13 bases lay between the germline ends. The CDR3 coding sequence is TGTGCCAGTAGTACTACCCGGACAGTCTCCTACGAGCAGTACTTC. Translation gives CASSTTRTVSYEQYF.

This chain connects TRBV12-5 to TRBJ2-5; TRBD1 aligns across 9 bases. CDR1 is LGHNT and CDR2 is FRNRAP in the germline V gene. This CDR3 is 15 amino acids long. The V and J ends lost 6 bases and 7 bases, in that order; junction bases with no gene match: 12. The CDR3 DNA sequence: TGTGCTAGTGGCCCGGGACAGGGCTCCGGTGGGACCCAGTACTTC. This translates into CASGPGQGSGGTQYF.

The chain carries TRBV2 and TRBJ2-5; TRBD2 might be the D (6 bases). This CDR3 is built from 13 residues. Per the germline V gene, CDR1 is SNHLY and CDR2 is FYNNEI. V lost 6 bases to trimming and J lost 2 bases, with 10 bases between them. CDR3 amino acids: CASRRDSQETQYF. DNA for the CDR3: TGTGCCAGCAGGCGGGACTCACAAGAGACCCAGTACTTC. Based on the CDR3 plus reference TRBV2 and TRBJ2-5, the full variable domain is EPEVTQTPSHQVTQMGQEVILRCVPISNHLYFYWYRQILGQKVEFLVSFYNNEISEKSEIFDDQFSVERPDGSNFTLKIRSTKLEDSAMYFCASRRDSQETQYFGPGTRLLVL.

The chain combines TRBV5-5 with TRBJ2-1; tentative D call: TRBD2 (6 bases). Germline lookup yields CDR1 SGHKS and CDR2 YYEKEE (reference sequence). V lost 1 base to trimming and J lost 8 bases, with 16 bases between them. The CDR3 totals 15 residues. The CDR3 is CASSLWDSRGDEQFF. Written as DNA, the CDR3 is TGTGCCAGCAGCTTGTGGGACTCACGGGGAGATGAGCAGTTCTTC.

This chain links TRBV19 with TRBJ1-1, with 7 bases fitting TRBD1. This CDR3 spans 16 amino acids. Germline V gene data show CDR1 as LNHDA and CDR2 as SQIVND (reference sequence). With 7 bases clipped from V and 4 bases from J, the junction kept 15 bases outside the gene matches. The CDR3, as DNA: TGTGCCAGTAAAAGGGGGCAATCCACCTGGGGCACTGAAGCTTTCTTT. Translating gives CASKRGQSTWGTEAFF.

This chain uses TRBV7-3 with TRBJ2-2, with D perhaps TRBD1 or TRBD2 (5 bases each). Trimming removed 4 bases at V and 1 base at J, with 10 bases between. The CDR3 covers 15 residues. CDR1 is SGHTA and CDR2 is FQGTGA in the germline V gene. CDR3 bases: TGTGCCAGCAGCTCGGGACCGAAGAACACCGGGGAGCTGTTTTTT. Protein product: CASSSGPKNTGELFF.

The CDR3 is CASSHLLAGAGEQFF. CDR3 coding DNA: TGTGCCAGCAGCCATCTACTAGCGGGAGCCGGTGAGCAGTTCTTC. V gene TRBV6-6 combines with J gene TRBJ2-1; the match to TRBD2 covers 11 bases. Losses at the gene ends were 6 bases for V and 9 bases for J; bases not matched to a gene: 10. The CDR3 is 15 residues long. Looked up from germline, CDR1 is MNHNY and CDR2 is SVGAGI (reference sequence).

The CDR3 here is CASSPGQSNTGELFF. DNA for the CDR3: TGCGCCAGCAGCCCGGGACAGTCGAACACCGGGGAGCTGTTTTTT. The chain employs TRBV5-1 and TRBJ2-2; 7 nucleotides agree with TRBD1. From germline, CDR1 is SGHRS and CDR2 YFSETQ. The ends lost 4 bases at V and 0 bases at J; junction bases unmatched: 3. This CDR3 is 15 amino acids long.

V is TRBV6-5 and J is TRBJ2-7; 8 positions agree with TRBD2. J was trimmed by 4 bases and V by 6 bases; bases with no gene match: 8. The CDR3 is made up of 14 amino acids. Germline CDR1 is MNHEY and CDR2 is SVGAGI. Here the CDR3 reads CASSRLARDYEQYF. For the CDR3, the DNA is TGTGCCAGCAGCCGACTAGCGAGAGATTACGAGCAGTACTTC.

The V call is TRBV19, the J call TRBJ2-5, with TRBD1 matching over 10 bases. This CDR3 contains 17 residues. J lost 5 bases, V lost 4 bases, and 13 bases had no gene match. Germline V gene data show CDR1 as LNHDA and CDR2 as SQIVND (reference sequence). CDR3 coding DNA: TGTGCCAGTAGTAACGACATTGGGACAGGGGTGTACGAGACCCAGTACTTC. As protein: CASSNDIGTGVYETQYF.

The chain links TRBV11-2 to TRBJ1-1; 7 bases agree with TRBD1. CDR1 is SGHAT and CDR2 is FQNNGV in the germline V gene. The CDR3 covers 16 residues. V lost 5 bases, J lost 1 base, and 10 bases stayed unmatched. For the CDR3, the DNA is TGTGCCAGCAGCATAACCGGGACAGCAAAGAACACTGAAGCTTTCTTT. This translates into CASSITGTAKNTEAFF.

Here the CDR3 DNA reads TGTGTCTTCACCCAGGGAACTCACGGCTACACCTTC. This encodes CVFTQGTHGYTF. This chain joins TRBV11-3 and TRBJ1-2, with D perhaps TRBD1 (5 bases). This CDR3 region has 12 residues. The V gene's germline CDR1 is SGHNT and CDR2 YENEEA. Drawing the rest from reference TRBV11-3 and TRBJ1-2, the complete variable domain is EAGVVQSPRYKIIEKKQPVAFWCNPISGHNTLYWYLQNLGQGPELLIRYENEEAVDDSQLPKDRFSAERLKGVDSTLKIQPAELGDSAVYLCVFTQGTHGYTFGSGTRLTVV.

This clone is classed as medium-sized. V gene TRBV28 combines with J gene TRBJ2-5, with D tentatively TRBD1 (6 bases). This CDR3 spans 16 amino acids. The V gene lost 5 bases and the J gene lost 1 base, with 17 bases spanning the gap. The germline CDR1 and CDR2 sequences are MDHEN and SYDVKM. CDR3 region: CASSVTGGALQETQYF. Written as DNA, the CDR3 is TGTGCCAGCAGTGTGACAGGTGGAGCCCTCCAAGAGACCCAGTACTTC.

The CDR3, as DNA: TGTGCCTGGCAGTATAGCAATCAGCCCCAGCATTTT. Its translation is CAWQYSNQPQHF. This chain connects TRBV30 to TRBJ1-5; D unclear. Trimming cost V 5 bases and J 0 bases, with 5 bases left between them. Germline V lookup: CDR1 GTSNPN, CDR2 SVGIG (reference sequence). The CDR3 runs to 12 residues. The variable domain in full, with the rest retrieved from reference TRBV30 and TRBJ1-5, is SQTIHQWPATLVQPVGSPLSLECTVEGTSNPNLYWYRQAAGRGLQLLFYSVGIGQISSEVPQNLSASRPQDRQFILSSKKLLLSDSGFYLCAWQYSNQPQHFGDGTRLSIL.

This chain uses TRBV4-1 with TRBJ2-1; D is unclear. Germline CDR1 is MGHRA and CDR2 is YSYEKL. V was cut by 4 bases and J by 6 bases, with 16 bases left in between. The CDR3 extends over 15 amino acids. The CDR3 bases are TGCGCCAGCAGCCCCTCCCAGACGAGTATCAATGAGCAGTTCTTC. Translated, it gives CASSPSQTSINEQFF.

A single count supports this clone. The rearrangement uses TRBV28 and TRBJ1-2; D perhaps matches TRBD1 (6 bases). Germline CDR1 and CDR2: MDHEN and SYDVKM. V was trimmed by 6 bases and J by 4 bases, leaving 12 bases between them. There are 13 residues in the CDR3. The CDR3, as DNA: TGTGCCAGCAGCGTGGGACAAATCTATGGCTACACCTTC. Translated: CASSVGQIYGYTF.

The CDR3 region is CSVLSGTARGGYGYTF. The CDR3 nucleotides are TGCAGCGTTTTATCCGGGACGGCCAGGGGTGGCTATGGCTACACCTTC. The V call is TRBV29-1, the J call TRBJ1-2, with a possible D match to TRBD1 (6 bases). The ends were cut back, 5 bases at V and 4 bases at J, with 23 bases in the middle. The CDR3 consists of 16 residues. Germline CDR1 is SQVTM and CDR2 is ANQGSEA.

The chain employs TRBV10-3 and TRBJ2-1; 9 positions match TRBD2. Per germline, CDR1 ENHRY and CDR2 SYGVKD. V lost 6 bases, J lost 8 bases, and 14 bases stayed unmatched. There are 16 residues in the CDR3. Here the CDR3 DNA reads TGTGCCATCAGAAACCCACTAGCGGGTAGGGGGGATGAGCAGTTCTTC. This encodes CAIRNPLAGRGDEQFF.

The chain combines TRBV28 with TRBJ2-7; 8 positions match TRBD2. V trimming: 6 bases; J trimming: 11 bases; junction bases outside the gene matches: 9. Germline CDR1 is MDHEN and CDR2 is SYDVKM. The CDR3 covers 12 residues. This CDR3 reads CASSSGVAGKYF. CDR3 sequence (DNA): TGTGCCAGCAGCTCCGGGGTAGCGGGAAAGTACTTC.

The rearrangement links TRBV7-7 to TRBJ2-1, with 9 bases aligning to TRBD2. Losses at the gene ends were 6 bases for V and 8 bases for J; bases not matched to a gene: 8. Germline values: CDR1 SSHAT, CDR2 FNYEAQ (reference sequence). The CDR3 loop spans 14 amino acids. CDR3 residues: CASSPGLALDEQFF. DNA for the CDR3: TGTGCCAGCAGTCCCGGACTAGCGTTAGATGAGCAGTTCTTC.

This clone appeared once. The chain links TRBV19 to TRBJ2-1; 8 nucleotides agree with TRBD2. Trimming at V came to 4 bases and at J to 9 bases, leaving 11 bases not matched to a gene. The CDR3 is 15 amino acids. Germline V lookup: CDR1 LNHDA, CDR2 SQIVND (reference sequence). This chain's CDR3 is CASSRPGLGRGEQFF. Written as DNA, the CDR3 is TGTGCCAGTAGTAGGCCGGGACTAGGAAGGGGTGAGCAGTTCTTC.

The chain has TRBV10-2 and TRBJ2-5; tentative D call: TRBD2 (5 bases). Per germline, CDR1 WSHSY and CDR2 SAAADI. The CDR3 is 14 residues long. The V gene lost 7 bases and the J gene lost 2 bases, with 14 bases spanning the gap. DNA of the CDR3: TGCGCCAGCACCCGAGCGGTGGTTCAAGAGACCCAGTACTTC. It codes for CASTRAVVQETQYF.

Turning to this clone: At one end the junction does not follow the germline gene, possibly because of a read error. The chain recombines TRBV28 with TRBJ1-5; 8 bases line up with TRBD1. CDR1 is MDHEN and CDR2 is SYDVKM in the germline V gene. The CDR3 totals 13 residues. CDR3 in amino acids: CASSKRDRPRRDF. The CDR3 coding sequence is TGTGCCAGCAGTAAGAGGGACAGGCCAAGGAGGGATTTT.